This TCR beta chain emerged from a study of early stage breast cancer tumors. The CDR3 runs to 13 residues. Trimming stripped 1 base from V and 5 bases from J, with 9 bases between. The germline V gene encodes CDR1 SQVTM and CDR2 ANQGSEA. Each sample had two DNA replicates, approximately 0.49 ug blood or about 1.5 ug tissue. Data came from immunoSEQ multiplex PCR; TCRdb stores just in-frame clones and leaves some out. The table shows approximately 70,000 clones, with over 80% occurring only once. V gene TRBV29-1 combines with J gene TRBJ2-1, with TRBD1 as a possible D gene (6 bases). The specimen was blood. The sequence derives from a person between 35 and 49 years old with breast cancer. Here the CDR3 DNA reads TGCAGCGTTGAAGGGGACACTGACAATGAGCAGTTCTTC. It specifies CSVEGDTDNEQFF.